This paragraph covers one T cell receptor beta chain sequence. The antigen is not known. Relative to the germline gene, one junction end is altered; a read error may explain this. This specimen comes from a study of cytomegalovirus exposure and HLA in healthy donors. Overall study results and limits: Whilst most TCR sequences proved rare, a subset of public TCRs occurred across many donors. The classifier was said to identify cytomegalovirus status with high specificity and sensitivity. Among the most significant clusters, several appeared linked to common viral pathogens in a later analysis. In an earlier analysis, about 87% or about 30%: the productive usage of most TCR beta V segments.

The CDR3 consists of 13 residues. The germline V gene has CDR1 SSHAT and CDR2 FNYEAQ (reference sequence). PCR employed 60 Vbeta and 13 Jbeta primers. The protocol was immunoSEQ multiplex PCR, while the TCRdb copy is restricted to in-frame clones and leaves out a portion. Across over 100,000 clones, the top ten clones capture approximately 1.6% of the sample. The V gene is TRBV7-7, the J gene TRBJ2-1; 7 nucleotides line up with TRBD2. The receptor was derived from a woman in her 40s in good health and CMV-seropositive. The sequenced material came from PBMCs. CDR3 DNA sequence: TGTGCTAGCAGCTTAGTAGCGGGCATGGAGCAGTTCTTC. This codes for CASSLVAGMEQFF.